This entry features one TCR beta chain sequence. The entry originates in a study of T cell changes during pregnancy in multiple sclerosis. Per germline, CDR1 MNHEY and CDR2 SMNVEV (reference sequence). V gave up 0 bases and J gave up 2 bases, with 10 bases separating them. The CDR3 runs to 15 residues. Sequencing used immunoSEQ multiplex PCR; TCRdb keeps in-frame clones, though not all of them. The repertoire holds 66,000 or so clones, with approximately 90% as singletons. The chain employs TRBV27 and TRBJ1-2, with D hard to call. The sequence derives from a female donor in good health, enrolled as a control in a pregnancy study. Sequenced here: peripheral blood, sampled in the first trimester of pregnancy. The CDR3 nucleotides read TGTGCCAGCAGTTTATCCCGACAAGGCAACTATGGCTACACCTTC. It encodes CASSLSRQGNYGYTF.